This T cell receptor beta chain is drawn from a study of technical replicates of blood from a handful of donors. The method was immunoSEQ multiplex PCR; TCRdb's version includes in-frame clones alone and lacks a portion of them. The table shows tens of thousands of clones, with about 90% occurring only once. Germline V gene data show CDR1 as SNHLY and CDR2 as FYNNEI. The CDR3 runs to 14 residues. V was clipped by 3 bases and J by 3 bases; unmatched bases: 3. This sequence was found in a human donor in good health. Some clones in this sample may be carry-over from other donors' samples. The chain carries TRBV2 and TRBJ2-5; 8 positions match TRBD1. Material: PBMCs. The CDR3 DNA follows: TGTGCCAGCAGTGATCCGGACAGGGAAGAGACCCAGTACTTC. Its protein is CASSDPDREETQYF.